These T cell receptor beta chains were read from a single sample in a study of CD8 T cells in ankylosing spondylitis. TCRdb fed the 5' RACE reads into MiXCR, producing one record per CDR3 protein. The data show around 770,000 distinct CDR3 sequences, with approximately 12% seen just once and 0.51% held by the top ten. The sample comprised blood, either unsorted or a sorted T cell fraction (not recorded which). These receptors all come from a male donor with ankylosing spondylitis. Both conserved end residues are trimmed from each CDR3.

TRBV20-1	TRBJ1-1	SARRTGFTEAF
TRBV19	TRBJ1-1	ASSILGDYTEAF
TRBV11-2	TRBJ2-3	ASSKLRGGGTVGTDTQY
TRBV5-1	TRBJ2-1	ASSLESSASYNEQF
TRBV7-2	TRBJ2-7	ASSLAQGSGYEQY
TRBV5-6	TRBJ1-1	ASSLWDRGLTF
TRBV2	TRBJ2-5	ASRGATSAETQY
TRBV10-3	TRBJ2-1	AITKDRNEQF
TRBV7-9	TRBJ2-3	ASSTWTSANGDTQY
TRBV29-1	TRBJ2-3	SAFTGTPVSTDTQY
TRBV7-2	TRBJ1-2	AIQDSSNYGYT
TRBV2	TRBJ2-3	ATKAAGDDTQY
TRBV20-1	TRBJ1-5	SARDPGTGSNQPQH
TRBV4-2	TRBJ1-2	ASSPQGRPDYGYT
TRBV29-1	TRBJ1-1	SVLEGGWTEAF
TRBV7-2	TRBJ1-2	ASSLGGVNYGYT
TRBV7-2	TRBJ1-2	ASSQAGQRSYGYT
TRBV10-2	TRBJ2-7	ASRGTSGSYEQY
TRBV20-1	TRBJ1-5	SARVIGGGVNQPQH
TRBV4-2	TRBJ1-5	ASSHSPGQPQH
TRBV20-1	TRBJ1-1	SARQTGDEAF
TRBV7-9	TRBJ1-1	ASSTGQGGTEAF
TRBV6-1	TRBJ2-1	ASSISGGNYNEQF
TRBV4-3	TRBJ1-2	ASSQDLAGNYGYT
TRBV28	TRBJ2-5	ASSPNSPKETQY
TRBV20-1	TRBJ2-5	SARVTGLETQY
TRBV7-2	TRBJ2-5	ASSLGPREAQY
TRBV6-5	TRBJ1-2	ASSYFSPGQGHGYT
TRBV5-6	TRBJ2-6	ASSLDRGRDSGANVLT
TRBV7-2	TRBJ2-1	ASSYQIGSYNEQF
TRBV7-2	TRBJ2-2	ASIFLGIQNTGELF
TRBV7-2	TRBJ2-7	ASTGTSIYEQY
TRBV3-1	TRBJ1-2	ASSPHDQGIYGYT
TRBV20-1	TRBJ2-7	SASDPTGTGGFYEQY
TRBV9	TRBJ2-5	ASSEGVTSETQY
TRBV20-1	TRBJ1-3	SARRTVSGNTIY
TRBV20-1	TRBJ2-6	CARDLRTGFGANVLT
TRBV4-2	TRBJ2-3	ASSQDGRAITY
TRBV27	TRBJ2-7	ASSLYRGSLLYEQY
TRBV20-1	TRBJ2-4	SAPDSLGIQY
TRBV2	TRBJ1-1	ASSAVSGTEAF